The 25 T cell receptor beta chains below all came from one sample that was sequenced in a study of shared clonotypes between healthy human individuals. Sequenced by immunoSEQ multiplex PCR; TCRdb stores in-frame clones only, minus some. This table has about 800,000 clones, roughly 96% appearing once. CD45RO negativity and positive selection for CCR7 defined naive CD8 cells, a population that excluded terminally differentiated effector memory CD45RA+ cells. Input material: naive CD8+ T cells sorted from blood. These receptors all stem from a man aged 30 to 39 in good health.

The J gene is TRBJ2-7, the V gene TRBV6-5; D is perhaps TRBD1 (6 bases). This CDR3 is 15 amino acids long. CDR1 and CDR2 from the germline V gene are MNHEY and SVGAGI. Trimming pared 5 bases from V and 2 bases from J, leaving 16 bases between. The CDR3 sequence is CASSPRDTIAYEQYF. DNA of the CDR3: TGTGCCAGCAGTCCGAGGGACACGATAGCCTACGAGCAGTACTTC.

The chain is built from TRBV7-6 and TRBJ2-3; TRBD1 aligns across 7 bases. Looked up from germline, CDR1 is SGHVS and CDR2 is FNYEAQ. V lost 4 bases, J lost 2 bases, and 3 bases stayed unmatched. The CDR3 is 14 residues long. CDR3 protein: CASSSQGYTDTQYF. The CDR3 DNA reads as TGTGCCAGCAGCTCACAGGGGTACACAGATACGCAGTATTTT.

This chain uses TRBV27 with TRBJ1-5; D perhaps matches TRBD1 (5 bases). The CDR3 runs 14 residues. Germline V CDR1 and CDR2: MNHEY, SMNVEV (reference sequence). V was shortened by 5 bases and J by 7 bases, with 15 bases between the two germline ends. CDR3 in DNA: TGTGCCAGCAGTAGTGGGGCCCAACCCCAGCCCCAGCATTTT. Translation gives CASSSGAQPQPQHF.

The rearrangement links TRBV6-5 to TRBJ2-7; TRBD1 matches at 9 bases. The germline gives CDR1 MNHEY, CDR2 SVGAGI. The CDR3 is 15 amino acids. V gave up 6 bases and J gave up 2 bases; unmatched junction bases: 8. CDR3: CASSPGTGFPYEQYF. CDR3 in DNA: TGTGCCAGCAGCCCCGGGACAGGGTTCCCCTACGAGCAGTACTTC.

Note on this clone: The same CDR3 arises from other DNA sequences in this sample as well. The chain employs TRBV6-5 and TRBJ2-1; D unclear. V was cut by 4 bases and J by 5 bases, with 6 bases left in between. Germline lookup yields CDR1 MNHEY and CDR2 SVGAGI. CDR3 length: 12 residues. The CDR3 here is CASSLDNNEQFF. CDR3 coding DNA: TGTGCCAGCAGTTTGGATAACAATGAGCAGTTCTTC.

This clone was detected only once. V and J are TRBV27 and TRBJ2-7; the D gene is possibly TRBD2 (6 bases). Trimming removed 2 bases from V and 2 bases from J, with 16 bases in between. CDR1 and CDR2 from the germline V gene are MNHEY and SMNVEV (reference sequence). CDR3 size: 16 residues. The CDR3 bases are TGTGCCAGCAGTTTACGGGGGACTGGGAGGCCCTACGAGCAGTACTTC. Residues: CASSLRGTGRPYEQYF.

CDR3 coding DNA: TGCGCCAGCAGCCAAGATCAGGTCAGCTATGGCTACACCTTC. This codes for CASSQDQVSYGYTF. The J gene is TRBJ1-2, the V gene TRBV4-1, with unresolved D. Germline assignment: CDR1 MGHRA and CDR2 YSYEKL. This CDR3 spans 14 amino acids. Trimming pared 0 bases from V and 4 bases from J, leaving 9 bases between.

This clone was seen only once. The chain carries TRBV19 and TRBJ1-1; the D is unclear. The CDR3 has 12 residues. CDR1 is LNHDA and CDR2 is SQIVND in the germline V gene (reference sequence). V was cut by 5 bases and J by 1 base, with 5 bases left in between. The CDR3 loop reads CASSHGNTEAFF. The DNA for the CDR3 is TGTGCCAGTAGTCACGGGAACACTGAAGCTTTCTTT.

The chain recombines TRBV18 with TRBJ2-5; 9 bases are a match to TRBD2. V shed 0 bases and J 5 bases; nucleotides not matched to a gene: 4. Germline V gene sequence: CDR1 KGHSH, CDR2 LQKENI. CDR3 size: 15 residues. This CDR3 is CASSPPSGSFETQYF. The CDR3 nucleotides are TGTGCCAGCTCACCACCTAGCGGGAGTTTTGAGACCCAGTACTTC.

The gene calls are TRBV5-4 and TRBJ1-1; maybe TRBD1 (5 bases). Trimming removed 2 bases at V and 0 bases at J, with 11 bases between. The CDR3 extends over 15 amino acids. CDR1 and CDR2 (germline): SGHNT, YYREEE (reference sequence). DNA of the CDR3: TGTGCCAGCAGCTTTTCGACAGTCGTGAACACTGAAGCTTTCTTT. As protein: CASSFSTVVNTEAFF.

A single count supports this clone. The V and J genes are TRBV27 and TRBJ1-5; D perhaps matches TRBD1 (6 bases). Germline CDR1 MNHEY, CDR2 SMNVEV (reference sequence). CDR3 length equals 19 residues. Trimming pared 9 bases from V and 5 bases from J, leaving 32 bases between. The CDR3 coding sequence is TGTGCCAGTCCCGATGGATACAGGGCGCCTGGAAGGGGCCATCAGCCCCAGCATTTT. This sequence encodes CASPDGYRAPGRGHQPQHF.

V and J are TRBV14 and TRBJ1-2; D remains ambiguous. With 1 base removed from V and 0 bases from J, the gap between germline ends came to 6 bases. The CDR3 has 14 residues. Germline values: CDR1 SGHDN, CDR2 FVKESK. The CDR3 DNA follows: TGTGCCAGCAGCCAAGCGGGCCCTAACTATGGCTACACCTTC. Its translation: CASSQAGPNYGYTF.

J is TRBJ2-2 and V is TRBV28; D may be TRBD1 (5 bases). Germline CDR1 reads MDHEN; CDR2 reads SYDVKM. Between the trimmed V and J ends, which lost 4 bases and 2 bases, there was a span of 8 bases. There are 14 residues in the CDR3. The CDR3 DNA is TGTGCCAGCAGTTCCACAGGAAACACCGGGGAGCTGTTTTTT. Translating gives CASSSTGNTGELFF.

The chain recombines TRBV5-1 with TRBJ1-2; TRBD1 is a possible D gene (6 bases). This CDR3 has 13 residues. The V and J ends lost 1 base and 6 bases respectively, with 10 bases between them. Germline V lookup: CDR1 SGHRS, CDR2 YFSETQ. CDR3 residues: CASSLTAGDGYTF. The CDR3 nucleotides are TGCGCCAGCAGCTTGACGGCAGGGGATGGCTACACCTTC.

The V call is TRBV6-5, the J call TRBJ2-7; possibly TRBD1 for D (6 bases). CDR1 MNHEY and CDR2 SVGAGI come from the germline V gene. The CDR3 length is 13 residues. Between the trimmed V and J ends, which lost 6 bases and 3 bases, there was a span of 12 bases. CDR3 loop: CASSYGDNYEQYF. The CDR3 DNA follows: TGTGCCAGCAGCTACGGGGACAACTACGAGCAGTACTTC.

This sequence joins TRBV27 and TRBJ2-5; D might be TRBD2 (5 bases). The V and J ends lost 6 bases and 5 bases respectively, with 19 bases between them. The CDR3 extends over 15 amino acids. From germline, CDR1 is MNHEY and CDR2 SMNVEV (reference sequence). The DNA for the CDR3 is TGTGCCAGCAGGGAGGATGGGCGGACCCCGGAGACCCAGTACTTC. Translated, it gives CASREDGRTPETQYF.

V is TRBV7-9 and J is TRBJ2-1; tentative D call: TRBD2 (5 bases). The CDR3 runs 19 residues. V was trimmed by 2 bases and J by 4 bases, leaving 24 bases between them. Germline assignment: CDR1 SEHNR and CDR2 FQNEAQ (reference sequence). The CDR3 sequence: CASSLTQSGQGPGYNEQFF. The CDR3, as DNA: TGTGCCAGCAGCTTAACCCAATCCGGTCAAGGCCCGGGATACAATGAGCAGTTCTTC.

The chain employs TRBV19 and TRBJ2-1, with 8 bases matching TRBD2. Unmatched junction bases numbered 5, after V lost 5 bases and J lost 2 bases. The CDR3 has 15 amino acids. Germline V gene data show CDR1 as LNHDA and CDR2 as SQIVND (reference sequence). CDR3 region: CASSGLAGTYNEQFF. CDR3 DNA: TGTGCCAGTAGTGGGTTAGCGGGAACCTACAATGAGCAGTTCTTC.

CDR3 DNA: TGTGCCAGCAGTGCAGTAAATGAGCAGTTCTTC. It codes for CASSAVNEQFF. J is TRBJ2-1 and V is TRBV25-1; D gene ambiguous. Germline assignment: CDR1 MGHDK and CDR2 SYGVNS. V was shortened by 4 bases and J by 7 bases, with 5 bases between the two germline ends. The CDR3 has 11 residues. Based on the CDR3 plus reference TRBV25-1 and TRBJ2-1, the full variable domain is EADIYQTPRYLVIGTGKKITLECSQTMGHDKMYWYQQDPGMELHLIHYSYGVNSTEKGDLSSESTVSRIRTEHFPLTLESARPSHTSQYLCASSAVNEQFFGPGTRLTVL.

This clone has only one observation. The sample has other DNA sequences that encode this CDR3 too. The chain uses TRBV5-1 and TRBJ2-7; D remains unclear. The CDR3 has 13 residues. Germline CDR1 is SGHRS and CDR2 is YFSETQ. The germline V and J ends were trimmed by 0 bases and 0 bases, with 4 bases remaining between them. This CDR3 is CASSLDLSYEQYF. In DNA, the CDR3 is TGCGCCAGCAGCTTGGATCTCTCCTACGAGCAGTACTTC.

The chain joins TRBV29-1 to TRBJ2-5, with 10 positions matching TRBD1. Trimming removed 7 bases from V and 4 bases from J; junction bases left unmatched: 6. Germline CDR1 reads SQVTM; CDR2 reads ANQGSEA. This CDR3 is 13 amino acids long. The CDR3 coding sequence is TGCAGCGGAGACAGGGGGCTCACAGAGACCCAGTACTTC. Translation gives CSGDRGLTETQYF.

The CDR3 DNA reads TGTGCCAGCAGCTTAGTAGCAGGAGTAACACTAATACCCTACGAGCAGTACTTC. It is translated as CASSLVAGVTLIPYEQYF. The chain employs TRBV11-2 and TRBJ2-7; D is unresolved. This CDR3 region has 18 residues. Per the germline V gene, CDR1 is SGHAT and CDR2 is FQNNGV. V gave up 1 base and J gave up 2 bases, with 21 bases separating them.

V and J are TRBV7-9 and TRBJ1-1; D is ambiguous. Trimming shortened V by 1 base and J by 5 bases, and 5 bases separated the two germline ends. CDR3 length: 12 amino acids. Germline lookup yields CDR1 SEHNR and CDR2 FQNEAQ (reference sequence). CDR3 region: CASSLGRTEAFF. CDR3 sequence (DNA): TGTGCCAGCAGCTTAGGGCGGACTGAAGCTTTCTTT.

The CDR3 loop reads CASTHPSWGGDEQFF. CDR3 in DNA: TGTGCCAGCACCCACCCTAGTTGGGGGGGTGATGAGCAGTTCTTC. The gene calls are TRBV7-8 and TRBJ2-1, with 7 bases lining up with TRBD2. The CDR3 is 15 amino acids. With 7 bases clipped from V and 8 bases from J, the junction kept 14 bases outside the gene matches. Per the germline V gene, CDR1 is SGHVS and CDR2 is FQNEAQ.

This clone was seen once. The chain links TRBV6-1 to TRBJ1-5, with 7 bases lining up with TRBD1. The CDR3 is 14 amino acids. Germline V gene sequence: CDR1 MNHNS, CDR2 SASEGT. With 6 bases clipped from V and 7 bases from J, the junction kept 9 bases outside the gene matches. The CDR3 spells CASRDTGVGQPQHF. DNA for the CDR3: TGTGCCAGCAGAGATACAGGGGTCGGGCAGCCCCAGCATTTT.